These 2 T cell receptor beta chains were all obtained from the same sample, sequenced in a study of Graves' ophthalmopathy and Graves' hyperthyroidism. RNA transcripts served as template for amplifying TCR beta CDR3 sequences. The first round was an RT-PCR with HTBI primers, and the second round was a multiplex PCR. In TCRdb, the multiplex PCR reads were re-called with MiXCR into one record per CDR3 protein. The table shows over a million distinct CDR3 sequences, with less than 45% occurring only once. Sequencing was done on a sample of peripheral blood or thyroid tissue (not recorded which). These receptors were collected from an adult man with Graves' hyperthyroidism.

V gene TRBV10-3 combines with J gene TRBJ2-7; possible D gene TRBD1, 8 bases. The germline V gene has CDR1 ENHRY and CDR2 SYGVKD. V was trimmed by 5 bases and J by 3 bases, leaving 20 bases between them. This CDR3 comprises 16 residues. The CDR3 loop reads CAISFGQGGSYYEQYF. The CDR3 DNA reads TGTGCCATCAGTTTCGGACAGGGAGGGTCCTACTACGAGCAGTACTTC.

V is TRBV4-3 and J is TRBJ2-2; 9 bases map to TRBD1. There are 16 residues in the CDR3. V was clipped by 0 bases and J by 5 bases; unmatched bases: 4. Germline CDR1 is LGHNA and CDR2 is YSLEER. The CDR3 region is CASSQDNRGRTGELFF. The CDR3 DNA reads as TGCGCCAGCAGCCAAGATAACAGGGGGCGGACCGGGGAGCTGTTTTTT.